This TCR beta chain was identified in a study of T cell responses to AZD1222 COVID-19 vaccine. General observations from the study: Spike-specific TCR breadth and depth grew following two AZD1222 doses. A mostly white British donor set with more females was recruited, and clonal diversity was possibly underestimated.

The table lists this clone with a few counts. The target antigen is unknown. V gave up 5 bases and J gave up 10 bases; unmatched junction bases: 10. Germline CDR1 MNHEY, CDR2 SMNVEV (reference sequence). CDR3 size: 14 residues. The assay was immunoSEQ multiplex PCR, and TCRdb's table has in-frame clones only and misses some. Among just under 90,000 clones, around nine tenths were seen once, and the ten largest hold 9% to 12%. The J gene is TRBJ2-1, the V gene TRBV27, with 8 bases aligning to TRBD1. The sample was peripheral blood, taken on day 0 of MenACWY control vaccination. The receptor was isolated from an adult in good health. CDR3 in DNA: TGTGCCAGCAGTCCTTCCGGGACAGGTCGAGAGCAGTTCTTC. Protein product: CASSPSGTGREQFF.